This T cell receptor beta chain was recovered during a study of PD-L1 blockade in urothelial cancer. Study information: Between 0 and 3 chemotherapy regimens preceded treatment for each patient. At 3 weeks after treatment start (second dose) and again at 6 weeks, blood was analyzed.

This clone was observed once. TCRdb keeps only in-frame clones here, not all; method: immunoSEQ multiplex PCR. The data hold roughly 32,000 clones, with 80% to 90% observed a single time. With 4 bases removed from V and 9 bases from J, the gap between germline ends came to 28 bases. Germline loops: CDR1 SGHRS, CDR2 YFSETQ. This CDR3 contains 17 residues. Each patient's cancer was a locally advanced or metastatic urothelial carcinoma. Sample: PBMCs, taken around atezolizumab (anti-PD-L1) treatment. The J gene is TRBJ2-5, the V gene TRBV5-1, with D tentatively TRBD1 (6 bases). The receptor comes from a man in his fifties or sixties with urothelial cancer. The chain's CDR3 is CASSPSFYDRSPGAQYF. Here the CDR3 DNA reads TGCGCCAGCAGCCCCTCTTTTTACGACAGATCCCCAGGGGCCCAGTACTTC. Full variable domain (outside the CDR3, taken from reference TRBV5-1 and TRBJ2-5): KAGVTQTPRYLIKTRGQQVTLSCSPISGHRSVSWYQQTPGQGLQFLFEYFSETQRNKGNFPGRFSGRQFSNSRSEMNVSTLELGDSALYLCASSPSFYDRSPGAQYFGPGTRLLVL.